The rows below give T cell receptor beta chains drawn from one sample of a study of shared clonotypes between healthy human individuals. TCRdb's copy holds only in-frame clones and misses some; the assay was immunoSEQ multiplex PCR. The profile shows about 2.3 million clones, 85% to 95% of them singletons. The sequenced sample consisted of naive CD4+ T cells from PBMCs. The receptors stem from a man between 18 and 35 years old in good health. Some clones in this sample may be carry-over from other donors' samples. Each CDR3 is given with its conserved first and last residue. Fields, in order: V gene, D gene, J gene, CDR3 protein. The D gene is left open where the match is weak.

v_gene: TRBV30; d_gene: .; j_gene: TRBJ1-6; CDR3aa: CAWRGDPYSPLHF
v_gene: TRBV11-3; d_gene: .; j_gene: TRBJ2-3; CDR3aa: CASSLGWGATDTQYF
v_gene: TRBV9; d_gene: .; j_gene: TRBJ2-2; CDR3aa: CASSSGPGLNTGELFF
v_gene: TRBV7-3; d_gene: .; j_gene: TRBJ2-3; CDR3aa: CASSLTGAPSSTDTQYF
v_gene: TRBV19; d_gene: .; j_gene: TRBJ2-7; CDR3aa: CASSIMNKPHEQYF
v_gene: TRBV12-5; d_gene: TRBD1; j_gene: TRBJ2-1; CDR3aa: CASGPGQGAYNEQFF
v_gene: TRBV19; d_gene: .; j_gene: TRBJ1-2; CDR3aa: CASTSPNRAYGYTF
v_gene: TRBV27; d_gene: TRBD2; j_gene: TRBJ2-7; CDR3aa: CASLTRGAHSYEQYF
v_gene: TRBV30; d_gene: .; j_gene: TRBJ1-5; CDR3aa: CAWSDGTFYFSNQPQHF
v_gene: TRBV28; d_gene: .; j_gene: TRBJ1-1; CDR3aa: CASTYVQGGAFF
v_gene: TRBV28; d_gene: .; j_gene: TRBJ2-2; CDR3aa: CASSYISTGELFF
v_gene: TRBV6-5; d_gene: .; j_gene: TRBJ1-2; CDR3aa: CASSTGQKATF
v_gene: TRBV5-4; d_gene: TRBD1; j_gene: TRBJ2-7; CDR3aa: CASSFGTGVTYEQYF
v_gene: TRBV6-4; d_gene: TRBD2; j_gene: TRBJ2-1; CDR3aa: CASSAPSGYGDEQFF
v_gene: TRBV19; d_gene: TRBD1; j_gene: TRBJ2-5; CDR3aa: CASSMDRVVGETQYF
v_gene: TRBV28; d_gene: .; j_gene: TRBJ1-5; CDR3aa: CASYSSNQPQHF
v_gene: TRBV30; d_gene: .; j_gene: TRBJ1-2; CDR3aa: CAWSDQGRGQSNYGYTF
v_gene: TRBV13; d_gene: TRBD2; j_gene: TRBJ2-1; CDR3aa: CASSARTSGAMTEQFF
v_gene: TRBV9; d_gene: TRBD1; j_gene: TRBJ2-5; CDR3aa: CASSVEGQGAKETQYF
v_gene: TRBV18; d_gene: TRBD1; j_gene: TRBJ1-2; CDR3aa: CASSPPSWTGIYGYTF
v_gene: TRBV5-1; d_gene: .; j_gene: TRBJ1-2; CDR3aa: CASSFSMEGTGYTF
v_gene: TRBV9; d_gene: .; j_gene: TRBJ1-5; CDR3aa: CASSVVGGDQPQHF
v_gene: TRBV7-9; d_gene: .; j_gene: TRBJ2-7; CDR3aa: CASSRQGIAYEQYF
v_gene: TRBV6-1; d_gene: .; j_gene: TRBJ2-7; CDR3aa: CASSEVWSAEQYF
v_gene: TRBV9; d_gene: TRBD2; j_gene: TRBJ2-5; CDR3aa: CASSGGTSFQTQYF
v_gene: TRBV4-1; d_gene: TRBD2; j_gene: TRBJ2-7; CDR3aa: CASSQDSGTRYF
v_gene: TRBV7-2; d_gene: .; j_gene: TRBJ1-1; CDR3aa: CASSLSPGKNEAFF
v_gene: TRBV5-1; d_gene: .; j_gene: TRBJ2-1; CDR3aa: CASSLVRGTNDEQFF
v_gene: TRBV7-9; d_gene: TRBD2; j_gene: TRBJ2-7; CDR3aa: CASSSWLAGTSYEQYF
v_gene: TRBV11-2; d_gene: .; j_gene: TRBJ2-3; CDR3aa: CASSFPGYDWVQYF
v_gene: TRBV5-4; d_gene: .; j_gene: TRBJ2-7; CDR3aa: CASSLAGSREQYF
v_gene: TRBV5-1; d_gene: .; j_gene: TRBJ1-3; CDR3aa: CASSLTGGSGNTIYF
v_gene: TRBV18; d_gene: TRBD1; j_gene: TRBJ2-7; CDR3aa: CASSPGLGTGGEQYF
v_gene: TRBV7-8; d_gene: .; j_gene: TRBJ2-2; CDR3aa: CASSLASGGVTGELFF
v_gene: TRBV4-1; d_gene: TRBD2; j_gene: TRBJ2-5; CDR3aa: CASSRGQASGQETQYF
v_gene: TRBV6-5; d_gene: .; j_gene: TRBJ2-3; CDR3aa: CASSERGDTQYF